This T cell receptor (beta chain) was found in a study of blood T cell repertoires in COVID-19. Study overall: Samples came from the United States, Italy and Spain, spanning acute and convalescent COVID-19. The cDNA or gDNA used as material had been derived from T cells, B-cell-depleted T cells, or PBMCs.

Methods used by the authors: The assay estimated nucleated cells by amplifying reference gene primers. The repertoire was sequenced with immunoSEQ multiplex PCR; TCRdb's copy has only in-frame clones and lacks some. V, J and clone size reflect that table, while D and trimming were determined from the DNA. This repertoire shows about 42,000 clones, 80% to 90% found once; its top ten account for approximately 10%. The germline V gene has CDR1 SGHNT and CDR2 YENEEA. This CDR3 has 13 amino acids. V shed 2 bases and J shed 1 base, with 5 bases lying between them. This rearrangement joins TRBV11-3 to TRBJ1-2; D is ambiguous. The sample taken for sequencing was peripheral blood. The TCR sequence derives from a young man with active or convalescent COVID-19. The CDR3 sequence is CASSLRDNYGYTF. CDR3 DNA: TGTGCCAGCAGCTTACGGGATAACTATGGCTACACCTTC.